The clone carrying this T cell receptor beta chain was detected many times. Its antigen is as yet unknown. The record originates from a study of T cells in Graves' hyperthyroidism and ophthalmopathy. This CDR3 is built from 17 residues. Trimming took off 8 bases at V and 9 bases at J, with 26 bases between the two ends. The germline V gene encodes CDR1 MNHNS and CDR2 SASEGT. Findings of the study overall: Within blood appeared most thyroid clonotypes that had expanded above 0.001.

RNA transcripts yielded amplified TCR beta CDR3 regions. An initial round of RT-PCR targeting the TCR CDR3 relied on the HTBI primer set. TCRdb re-called the multiplex PCR reads with MiXCR, one entry per CDR3 protein. Of 250,000 or so distinct CDR3 sequences in the sample, over 12% were seen once. The specimen was blood. The chain uses TRBV6-1 and TRBJ1-6, with TRBD1 as a possible D gene (5 bases). The receptor comes from a woman aged 45-65 years with Graves' hyperthyroidism that later progressed to Graves' ophthalmopathy. In DNA form, the CDR3 reads TGTGCCAGCTCATTCTATCCAGGGCGGGCAGGGCGTTCACCCCTCCACTTT. Translated, it gives CASSFYPGRAGRSPLHF.